Following are 24 T cell receptor beta chains from one sample sequenced in a study of T cells expressing NK-cell markers. TCRdb re-analyzed the 5' RACE reads; it lists each CDR3 protein once, without DNA. This sample's table reports fewer than 400,000 distinct CDR3 sequences. Sequencing input: blood T cells: a sorted CD56 or NKG2C T cell subset, CD4+ or CD8+ T cells, or bulk PBMC T cells (not recorded which). These receptors came from a man aged 18 to 69 in good health.

V is TRBV12-3 or TRBV12-4 and J is TRBJ1-2; without DNA, the TCRdb call of TRBD1 cannot be checked. The CDR3 has 17 residues. The chain's CDR3 is CASSPLGGTGVSGGYTF.

The CDR3 loop is CASSGPAFVTEAFF. The V and J genes are TRBV7-2 and TRBJ1-1. The length of the CDR3 is 14 residues. Germline V gene lookup returns CDR1 SGHTA and CDR2 FQGNSA.

The CDR3 is CASSLGPAYTEAFF. This chain connects TRBV12-3 or TRBV12-4 to TRBJ1-1. This CDR3 is built from 14 residues.

The chain uses TRBV20-1 and TRBJ2-3; TCRdb names TRBD1, which stays unverified in the absence of DNA. The CDR3 is 16 residues long. Germline CDR1 and CDR2: DFQATT and SNEGSKA (reference sequence). CDR3 sequence reads: CSARESRGVITDTQYF.

The chain carries TRBV5-6 and TRBJ2-6; TCRdb proposes TRBD1, but this gene call is untestable without DNA. CDR3 size: 19 residues. Germline V gene sequence: CDR1 SGHDT, CDR2 YYEEEE. CDR3 loop: CASSLVGRLGGSGANVLTF.

The chain links TRBV2 to TRBJ2-3; there is no DNA to check the TCRdb D call of TRBD2. Germline CDR1 SNHLY, CDR2 FYNNEI. The CDR3 spans 13 residues. The CDR3 region is CASSERPVGTQYF.

V usage is TRBV2 and J usage is TRBJ2-2; TCRdb indicates TRBD1, and absent DNA this call remains unverified. The germline V gene has CDR1 SNHLY and CDR2 FYNNEI. The CDR3 has 16 amino acids. The CDR3 spells CASSEAGTGGAGELFF.

The genes are TRBV7-2 and TRBJ1-1; TCRdb names TRBD1, which stays unverified in the absence of DNA. The CDR3 covers 16 residues. Germline lookup yields CDR1 SGHTA and CDR2 FQGNSA. CDR3 sequence reads: CASSLGQGSMRGEAFF.

The chain is built from TRBV10-3 and TRBJ2-5; no DNA is available, so the TRBD1 call from TCRdb remains unchecked. CDR1 is ENHRY and CDR2 is SYGVKD in the germline V gene. CDR3 length: 13 residues. CDR3 amino acids: CAIRGGEKETQYF.

V and J are TRBV20-1 and TRBJ2-3; TCRdb indicates TRBD1, and absent DNA this call remains unverified. The CDR3 runs 15 residues. Germline V gene data show CDR1 as DFQATT and CDR2 as SNEGSKA (reference sequence). The chain's CDR3 is CSATFGQGAKDTQYF.

The CDR3 protein is CASKPQGPNSPLHF. This chain uses TRBV19 with TRBJ1-6; TCRdb indicates TRBD1, and absent DNA this call remains unverified. This CDR3 spans 14 amino acids. Germline loops: CDR1 LNHDA, CDR2 SQIVND (reference sequence).

The chain combines TRBV12-3 or TRBV12-4 with TRBJ2-3; TCRdb designates TRBD2, a call that cannot be tested without DNA. There are 16 residues in the CDR3. CDR3: CASSLGFSGGGNTQYF.

The CDR3 spells CASSLDRGDGNQPQHF. The chain carries TRBV11-3 and TRBJ1-5; TCRdb gives TRBD1 as the D gene, but with no DNA this cannot be confirmed. This CDR3 region has 16 residues. Germline loops: CDR1 SGHNT, CDR2 YENEEA.

The rearrangement links TRBV6-5 to TRBJ2-1; checking the TCRdb D call of TRBD2 is not possible without DNA. This CDR3 is 15 amino acids long. The germline V gene has CDR1 MNHEY and CDR2 SVGAGI. The CDR3 sequence: CASSYGGLSDNEQFF.

The gene calls are TRBV19 and TRBJ2-5. This CDR3 is 13 amino acids long. Germline CDR1 reads LNHDA; CDR2 reads SQIVND (reference sequence). This CDR3 reads CASSTLLQETQYF.

V and J are TRBV27 and TRBJ2-2; the D call from TCRdb, TRBD1, cannot be confirmed without DNA. CDR1 and CDR2 (germline): MNHEY, SMNVEV (reference sequence). The CDR3 sequence is 17 residues long. The CDR3 sequence is CASSLGAGLTSTGELFF.

The chain uses TRBV7-8 and TRBJ2-3; the D gene TCRdb calls, TRBD2, cannot be checked with no DNA. The CDR3 contains 17 residues. Per the germline V gene, CDR1 is SGHVS and CDR2 is FQNEAQ. CDR3 region: CASSLKQGLLYTDTQYF.

This sequence joins TRBV4-2 and TRBJ2-5; checking the TCRdb D call of TRBD1 is not possible without DNA. Germline CDR1 LGHNA, CDR2 YNFKEQ. This CDR3 contains 16 residues. CDR3 sequence: CASSQSLRTGQETQYF.

V usage is TRBV20-1 and J usage is TRBJ1-5. The V gene's germline CDR1 is DFQATT and CDR2 SNEGSKA (reference sequence). The CDR3 is made up of 17 amino acids. The CDR3 spells CSARDKYSVRSNQPQHF.

The chain has TRBV6-1 and TRBJ1-5. Germline loops: CDR1 MNHNS, CDR2 SASEGT. The CDR3 sequence is 14 residues long. CDR3 residues: CASMYRAGNQPQHF.

This rearrangement joins TRBV29-1 to TRBJ2-2; absent DNA, TCRdb's TRBD1 call cannot be checked. The length of the CDR3 is 14 residues. Germline V gives CDR1 SQVTM, CDR2 ANQGSEA. The CDR3 protein is CSTRTGGVTGELFF.

The CDR3 loop reads CASSLAYEGAGGYTF. The chain recombines TRBV7-8 with TRBJ1-2. Germline V gene sequence: CDR1 SGHVS, CDR2 FQNEAQ. This CDR3 spans 15 amino acids.

The genes are TRBV10-3 and TRBJ1-4; TCRdb returns TRBD1, unconfirmable since there is no DNA. The V gene's germline CDR1 is ENHRY and CDR2 SYGVKD. The CDR3 consists of 16 residues. The CDR3 reads CAISPGQGAGGEKLFF.

The CDR3 reads CASSSGGTGGAGETQYF. The chain joins TRBV11-2 to TRBJ2-5; the D call from TCRdb, TRBD1, cannot be confirmed without DNA. The CDR3 runs 17 residues. CDR1 is SGHAT, CDR2 FQNNGV, per germline. The complete variable domain, with remaining parts taken from reference TRBV11-2 and TRBJ2-5, reads EAGVAQSPRYKIIEKRQSVAFWCNPISGHATLYWYQQILGQGPKLLIQFQNNGVVDDSQLPKDRFSAERLKGVDSTLKIQPAKLEDSAVYLCASSSGGTGGAGETQYFGPGTRLLVL.